A single sample gave rise to the 8 T cell receptor beta chains below, sequenced in a study of T cells after yellow fever vaccination. One entry per CDR3 protein results from TCRdb running MiXCR on the 5' RACE reads. The sample holds roughly 250,000 distinct CDR3 sequences; 10% to 15% are singletons and the top ten take 0.4% to 0.65%. Sequenced here: CD4+ T cells sorted from PBMCs, sampled 45 days after the yellow fever booster vaccination. The receptors here all came from a man aged 25 to 45 who received the YFV17D yellow fever vaccine.

This chain joins TRBV7-2 and TRBJ2-7, with 8 nucleotides matching TRBD2. CDR1 SGHTA and CDR2 FQGNSA come from the germline V gene. The J segment lost 3 bases and the V segment lost 5 bases, leaving 15 bases of the junction unmatched. This CDR3 has 17 residues. The CDR3 here is CASSGATSARSFYEQYF. CDR3 bases: TGTGCCAGCAGCGGGGCGACTAGCGCCCGGAGCTTCTACGAGCAGTACTTC.

The chain joins TRBV7-8 to TRBJ2-7; 8 bases agree with TRBD1. CDR3 size: 15 residues. The V gene's germline CDR1 is SGHVS and CDR2 FQNEAQ. The junction had 8 bases not matched to a gene; V was cut back by 0 bases and J by 7 bases. DNA for the CDR3: TGTGCCAGCAGCTTAGCACCCGGACAGGGCCTTGAGCAGTACTTC. This sequence encodes CASSLAPGQGLEQYF.

The rearrangement joins TRBV7-2 to TRBJ2-1; tentative D call: TRBD2 (5 bases). CDR1 SGHTA and CDR2 FQGNSA come from the germline V gene. Trimming removed 6 bases from V and 10 bases from J, with 13 bases in between. The CDR3 sequence is 12 residues long. The CDR3 nucleotides are TGTGCCAGCAGACAAACCCGGGAAGAGCAGTTCTTC. It codes for CASRQTREEQFF.

This clonotype occurred a few times. The V and J genes are TRBV5-4 and TRBJ2-1; TRBD1 or TRBD2 may be the D gene (6 bases each). In germline, CDR1 is SGHNT, CDR2 YYREEE (reference sequence). The CDR3 sequence is 16 residues long. V lost 0 bases, J lost 0 bases, and 10 bases lay in between. The CDR3 loop is CASSLGGAASYNEQFF. The CDR3 nucleotides are TGTGCCAGCAGCTTGGGGGGGGCGGCCTCCTACAATGAGCAGTTCTTC.

This clonotype was seen ten or more times. The chain has TRBV2 and TRBJ2-5, with TRBD2 as a possible D gene (5 bases). From germline, CDR1 is SNHLY and CDR2 FYNNEI. The CDR3 covers 14 residues. Trimming took off 4 bases at V and 3 bases at J, with 12 bases between the two ends. The CDR3 sequence is CASSANRDEETQYF. The CDR3 bases are TGTGCCAGCAGTGCAAACCGGGATGAAGAGACCCAGTACTTC.

V is TRBV12-5 and J is TRBJ1-6; D not certain. The V end lost 6 bases, the J end lost 8 bases, and 11 bases lay between the germline ends. The CDR3 spans 13 residues. Per the germline V gene, CDR1 is LGHNT and CDR2 is FRNRAP. In nucleotides, the CDR3 is TGTGCTAGTGGCTCAGACGGCTATTCACCCCTCCACTTT. Translation gives CASGSDGYSPLHF.

This clonotype was picked up a small number of times. CDR3 sequence: CASSTDRSSYEQYF. The CDR3 bases are TGTGCCAGCAGTACGGACAGGTCCTCCTACGAGCAGTACTTC. The chain combines TRBV12-3 or TRBV12-4 with TRBJ2-7, with 7 bases matching TRBD1. The CDR3 has 14 residues. After removal of 5 bases from V and 0 bases from J, the junction contained 4 bases not matched to a gene.

For this clonotype: Germline is not matched at one junction end, which may reflect a read error. V usage is TRBV6-5 and J usage is TRBJ1-1; no definite D call. CDR1 and CDR2 (germline): MNHEY, SVGAGI. This CDR3 region has 13 residues. CDR3 nucleotide sequence: TGTGCCAGCCGTTACTTGAGGAACACTGAAGCTTTCTTT. Encoded protein: CASRYLRNTEAFF.